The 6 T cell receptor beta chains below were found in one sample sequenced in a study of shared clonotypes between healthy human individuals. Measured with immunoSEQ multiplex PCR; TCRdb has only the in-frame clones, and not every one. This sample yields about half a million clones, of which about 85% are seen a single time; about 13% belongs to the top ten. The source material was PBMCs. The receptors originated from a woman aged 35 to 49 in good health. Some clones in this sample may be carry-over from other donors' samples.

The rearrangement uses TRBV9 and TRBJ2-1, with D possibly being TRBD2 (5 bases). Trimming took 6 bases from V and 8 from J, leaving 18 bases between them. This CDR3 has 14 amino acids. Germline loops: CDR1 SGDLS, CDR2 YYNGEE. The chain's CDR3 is CASTPMGSGYEQFF. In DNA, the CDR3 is TGTGCCAGCACCCCGATGGGGAGCGGTTATGAGCAGTTCTTC.

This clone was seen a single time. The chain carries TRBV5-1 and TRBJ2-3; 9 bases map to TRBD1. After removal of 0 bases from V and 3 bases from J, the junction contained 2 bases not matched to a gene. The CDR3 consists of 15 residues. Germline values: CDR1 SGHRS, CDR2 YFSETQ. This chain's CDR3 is CASSLAGTGTDTQYF. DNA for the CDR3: TGCGCCAGCAGCTTGGCCGGGACAGGGACAGATACGCAGTATTTT.

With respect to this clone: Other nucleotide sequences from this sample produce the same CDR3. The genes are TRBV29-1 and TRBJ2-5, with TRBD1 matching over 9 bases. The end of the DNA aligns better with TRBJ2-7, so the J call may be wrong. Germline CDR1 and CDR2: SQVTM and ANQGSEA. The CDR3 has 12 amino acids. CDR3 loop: CSVEGQGYEQYF. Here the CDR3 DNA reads TGCAGCGTCGAGGGACAGGGCTACGAGCAGTACTTC.

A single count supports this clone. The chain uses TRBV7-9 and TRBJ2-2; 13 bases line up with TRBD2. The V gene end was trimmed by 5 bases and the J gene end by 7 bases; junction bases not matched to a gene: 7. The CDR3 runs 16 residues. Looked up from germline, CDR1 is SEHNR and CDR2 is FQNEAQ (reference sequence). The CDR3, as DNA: TGTGCCAGCAGCCTTGGACTAGCGGGAGTACTCGGGGAGCTGTTTTTT. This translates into CASSLGLAGVLGELFF.

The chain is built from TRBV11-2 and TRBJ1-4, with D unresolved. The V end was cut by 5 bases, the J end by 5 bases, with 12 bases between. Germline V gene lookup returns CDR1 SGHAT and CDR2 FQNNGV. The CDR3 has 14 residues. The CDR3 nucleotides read TGTGCCAGCAGCCCTGGGCCAGGAAATGAAAAACTGTTTTTT. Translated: CASSPGPGNEKLFF.

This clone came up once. CDR3 residues: CASSLSGAATISYEQYF. CDR3 sequence (DNA): TGCGCCAGCAGCTTATCAGGGGCCGCTACTATCTCCTACGAGCAGTACTTC. This chain joins TRBV5-1 and TRBJ2-7, with D possibly matching TRBD1 (6 bases). The germline gives CDR1 SGHRS, CDR2 YFSETQ. Trimming left V 2 bases short and J 0 bases short, with 18 bases between. The CDR3 extends over 17 amino acids.